This T cell receptor beta chain was documented in a study of cytomegalovirus exposure and HLA in healthy donors. Study-wide points: Investigators reported more than 150 TCR beta chains as tied to cytomegalovirus. In an earlier analysis, about 87% or about 30%: the productive usage of most TCR beta V segments.

Trimming cost V 0 bases and J 4 bases; bases outside gene matches: 6. This CDR3 region has 17 residues. CDR1 is LGHNA, CDR2 YSLEER, per germline. The PCR contained 60 Vbeta and 13 Jbeta primers. This table comes from immunoSEQ multiplex PCR, and its TCRdb copy is limited to in-frame clones, with some not included. There are 80,000 or so clones in the sample; 75% to 85% occur only once, and more than 2.5% lies in the top ten. Concerning this clone: Its antigen remains unidentified.

In nominal health when sampled, donors likely had unrecorded immune exposures nonetheless. The origin of this receptor is a man aged 45 to 65 in good health and CMV-seropositive. The sequenced material came from PBMCs. The chain couples TRBV4-3 to TRBJ2-5; 12 bases align to TRBD2. The CDR3 region has the DNA TGCGCCAGCAGCCAAGATTTGACTAGCGGGGGCCGAGAGACCCAGTACTTC. Translation: CASSQDLTSGGRETQYF.